A single sample is the source of the 3 T cell receptor beta chains below, sequenced in a study of human T cells and chemical hapten exposure. Stated time point: patch test 3, about 24 weeks after DPC sensitization. Treatment given: therapeutic diphenylcyclopropenone sensitization with weekly scalp DPC. TCRdb re-called the RACE reads through MiXCR, storing one row per CDR3 protein. The data show over 55,000 distinct CDR3 sequences, around 10% seen once. This sample comprised whole blood, obtained in connection with sensitization to the hapten diphenylcyclopropenone (DPC). These receptors were collected from a woman in her 50s with alopecia areata. Some clones in this sample may be carry-over from other donors' samples.

This clonotype showed up many times. The chain employs TRBV3-1 and TRBJ2-5, with 12 bases lining up with TRBD2. This CDR3 comprises 16 residues. The junction had 4 bases not matched to a gene; V was cut back by 1 base and J by 4 bases. Germline V gene data show CDR1 as LGHDT and CDR2 as YNNKEL (reference sequence). CDR3 bases: TGTGCCAGCAGCCAAGTTCTAGCGGGAGGGGGAGAGACCCAGTACTTC. Protein product: CASSQVLAGGGETQYF.

This clonotype showed up just a few times. The gene calls are TRBV18 and TRBJ2-5; 7 bases are shared with TRBD2. Germline V CDR1 and CDR2: KGHSH, LQKENI. This CDR3 region has 13 residues. J gave up 5 bases and V 5 bases, and 5 bases lay outside the gene matches. CDR3 nucleotides: TGTGCCAGCTCATCGGGACTACAGGAGACCCAGTACTTC. Translated: CASSSGLQETQYF.

The chain joins TRBV6-6 to TRBJ2-3; D unclear. The germline CDR1 and CDR2 sequences are MNHNY and SVGAGI (reference sequence). V was shortened by 5 bases and J by 2 bases, with 5 bases between the two germline ends. The CDR3 loop spans 12 amino acids. This CDR3 reads CASSAITDTQYF. CDR3 bases: TGTGCCAGCAGTGCTATCACAGATACGCAGTATTTT.